What follows are 3 T cell receptor beta chains derived from one specimen sequenced in a study of Graves' ophthalmopathy and Graves' hyperthyroidism. Using RNA transcripts, the TCR beta CDR3 regions were amplified. HTBI primers were used in a first-round RT-PCR, which preceded a second-round multiplex PCR. Via MiXCR, TCRdb re-called the multiplex PCR reads, giving one row per CDR3 protein. Among 560,000 or so distinct CDR3 sequences listed, under 45% were seen once. The specimen was peripheral blood or thyroid tissue (not recorded which). Receptor source: an adult man with Graves' hyperthyroidism.

CDR3 protein: CASSLSPEAYEQYF. Here the CDR3 DNA reads TGTGCCAGCAGTTTATCCCCTGAGGCCTACGAGCAGTACTTC. This chain links TRBV27 with TRBJ2-7; D call uncertain. Trimming cost V 0 bases and J 2 bases, with 8 bases left between them. The germline V gene encodes CDR1 MNHEY and CDR2 SMNVEV (reference sequence). The CDR3 loop spans 14 amino acids.

Concerning this clonotype itself: A much more abundant neighbour one base away suggests this may be a read error. This chain joins TRBV24-1 and TRBJ2-5; perhaps TRBD1 as D (6 bases). CDR3 length equals 13 residues. Germline CDR1 is KGHDR and CDR2 is SFDVKD. The CDR3 DNA sequence: TGTGCCGCCAGTGATTACAGGGCAGAGACCCAGTACTTC. Amino acid sequence: CAASDYRAETQYF.

The chain has TRBV19 and TRBJ2-7, with 9 bases matching TRBD1. Per the germline V gene, CDR1 is LNHDA and CDR2 is SQIVND (reference sequence). This CDR3 comprises 15 residues. Trimming cost V 4 bases and J 3 bases; bases outside gene matches: 7. The CDR3 spells CASSTGTGRDYEQYF. CDR3 nucleotide sequence: TGTGCCAGTAGTACCGGGACAGGGCGGGACTACGAGCAGTACTTC.